This TCR beta chain was observed in a study of identical twins. Everyone who gave samples was a healthy Caucasian. The study, taken as a whole, reports: Analyses of zero insertions could be partly confounded by invariant MAIT and iNKT cells. A cross-sectional statistical analysis, not follow-up of the same donors, supported the conclusions.

This clonotype has ten or more counts. As yet, its antigen is unknown. MiXCR, run by TCRdb on the 5' RACE reads, gives a single entry per CDR3 protein. Of 350,000 or so distinct CDR3 sequences in the sample, roughly 10% were seen once. V lost 6 bases, J lost 1 base, and 16 bases lay in between. CDR1 is SGHAT, CDR2 FQNNGV, per germline. The CDR3 is 16 residues long. Specimen: naive T cells sorted from blood. The chain uses TRBV11-2 and TRBJ2-1, with D possibly being TRBD1 or TRBD2 (5 bases each). This clonotype was sampled from a woman between 50 and 59 years old in good health. The CDR3 spells CASRGPGTPSYNEQFF. In DNA form, the CDR3 reads TGTGCCAGCAGGGGCCCGGGGACGCCATCCTACAATGAGCAGTTCTTC.